This passage covers 8 T cell receptor beta chains from one sample sequenced in a study of T cells after yellow fever vaccination (dated by TCRdb to about 2019). Libraries came from 5' RACE. Instrument on record: Illumina NovaSeq 6000. Starting from the raw public reads, TCRdb applied fastp trimming at Q25, assembled clones with MiXCR and retained in-frame beta chains. Rows with one shared CDR3 protein collapse into an entry with the most common genes and DNA. This sample gives some 420,000 distinct CDR3 sequences in total; roughly 20% of them show up just once. 15% to 20% of the sample is taken by the ten largest. The treatment or condition label corresponds to: live attenuated yellow fever vaccine strain. The input for sequencing was PBMCs, taken before the yellow fever booster vaccination. All receptors derive from a man aged 18-30 years who received the YFV17D yellow fever vaccine.

The chain has TRBV7-2 and TRBJ2-7, with a tentative D call TRBD2 (5 bases). The CDR3 spans 12 residues. V lost 5 bases and J lost 6, with 11 bases in between. Germline CDR1 and CDR2: SGHTA and FQGNSA. CDR3 nucleotides: TGTGCCAGCAGCGGGCTCGAGGGCGAGCAGTACTTC. Its protein product is CASSGLEGEQYF.

V usage is TRBV6-1 and J usage is TRBJ2-3; D unresolved. V was shortened by 6 bases and J by 3 bases, with 13 bases between the two germline ends. The CDR3 consists of 14 residues. The germline CDR1 and CDR2 sequences are MNHNS and SASEGT. CDR3 in amino acids: CASRYWTETDTQYF. The CDR3 bases are TGTGCCAGCAGATACTGGACCGAGACAGATACGCAGTATTTT.

This chain links TRBV7-2 with TRBJ2-7; tentative D call: TRBD1 (6 bases). Trimming took off 5 bases at V and 3 bases at J, with 17 bases between the two ends. CDR1 SGHTA and CDR2 FQGNSA come from the germline V gene. This CDR3 has 15 amino acids. CDR3 in DNA: TGTGCCAGCAGCATCTCGGGGCAGGGGTACTACGAGCAGTACGTC. Encoded protein: CASSISGQGYYEQYV.

This clonotype has more than one count but fewer than ten. This chain joins TRBV7-2 and TRBJ2-1; TRBD2 might be the D (6 bases). Trimming cost V 3 bases and J 3 bases, with 9 bases left between them. The CDR3 spans 14 residues. Germline values: CDR1 SGHTA, CDR2 FQGNSA. For the CDR3, the DNA is TGTGCCAGCAGCTTTCGGGGGTACTACAATGAGCAGTTCTTC. It codes for CASSFRGYYNEQFF. The variable domain in full, with the rest retrieved from reference TRBV7-2 and TRBJ2-1, is GAGVSQSPSNKVTEKGKDVELRCDPISGHTALYWYRQSLGQGLEFLIYFQGNSAPDKSGLPSDRFSAERTGGSVSTLTIQRTQQEDSAVYLCASSFRGYYNEQFFGPGTRLTVL.

This clonotype was recorded a few times. The chain employs TRBV29-1 and TRBJ2-7; possibly TRBD1 for D (6 bases). The V gene lost 7 bases and the J gene lost 7 bases, with 17 bases spanning the gap. The CDR3 runs to 12 residues. CDR1 is SQVTM and CDR2 is ANQGSEA in the germline V gene. CDR3 amino acids: CSATTTGSEQYV. Written as DNA, the CDR3 is TGCAGCGCGACGACAACAGGGAGTGAGCAGTACGTC.

This clonotype was counted a few times. The chain is built from TRBV4-2 and TRBJ2-1; 9 bases are shared with TRBD2. V shed 0 bases, J shed 9 bases, and the junction held 12 bases outside the gene matches. Germline V CDR1 and CDR2: LGHNA, YNFKEQ. This CDR3 is built from 17 residues. CDR3 protein: CASSQDLRRGGRGEQFF. The DNA of the CDR3 is TGTGCCAGCAGCCAAGATCTACGGCGGGGGGGCCGGGGTGAGCAGTTCTTC.

This clonotype was seen repeatedly, ten times or more. This sequence joins TRBV2 and TRBJ2-2; D remains ambiguous. The ends were cut back, 7 bases at V and 1 base at J, with 13 bases in the middle. CDR1 is SNHLY and CDR2 is FYNNEI in the germline V gene. CDR3 length: 15 amino acids. DNA of the CDR3: TGTGCCAGCACCAGCAGTAGGTTGAACACCGGGGAGCTGTTTTTT. Its protein is CASTSSRLNTGELFF.

The gene calls are TRBV25-1 and TRBJ1-1; tentative D call: TRBD1 (5 bases). Germline-derived CDR1 and CDR2 are MGHDK and SYGVNS. V was cut by 3 bases and J by 7 bases, with 18 bases left in between. This CDR3 has 15 residues. The CDR3 DNA follows: TGTGCCAGCAGTGAGCCGACAGATCCGGGGCGTGAAGCTTTCTTT. It specifies CASSEPTDPGREAFF. The full variable domain, its missing parts supplied by reference TRBV25-1 and TRBJ1-1, is EADIYQTPRYLVIGTGKKITLECSQTMGHDKMYWYQQDPGMELHLIHYSYGVNSTEKGDLSSESTVSRIRTEHFPLTLESARPSHTSQYLCASSEPTDPGREAFFGQGTRLTVV.